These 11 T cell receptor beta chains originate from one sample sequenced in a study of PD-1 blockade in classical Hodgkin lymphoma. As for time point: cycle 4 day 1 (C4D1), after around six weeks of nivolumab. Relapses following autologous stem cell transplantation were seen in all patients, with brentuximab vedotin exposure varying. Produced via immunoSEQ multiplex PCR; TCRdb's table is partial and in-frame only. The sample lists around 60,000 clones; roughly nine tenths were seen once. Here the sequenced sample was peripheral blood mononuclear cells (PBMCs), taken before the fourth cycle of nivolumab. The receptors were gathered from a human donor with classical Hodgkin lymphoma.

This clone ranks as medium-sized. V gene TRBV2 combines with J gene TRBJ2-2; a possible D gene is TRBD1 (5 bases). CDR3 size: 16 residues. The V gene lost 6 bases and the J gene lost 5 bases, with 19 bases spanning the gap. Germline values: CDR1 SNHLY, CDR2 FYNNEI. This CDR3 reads CASRPPGLVGTGELFF. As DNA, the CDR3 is TGTGCCAGCAGACCCCCAGGGTTGGTAGGAACCGGGGAGCTGTTTTTT.

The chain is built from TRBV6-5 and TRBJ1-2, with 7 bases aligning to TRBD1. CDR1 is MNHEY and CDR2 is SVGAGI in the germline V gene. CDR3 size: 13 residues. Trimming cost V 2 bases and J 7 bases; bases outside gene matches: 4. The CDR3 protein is CASSYRTGGGYTF. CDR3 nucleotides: TGTGCCAGCAGTTACAGGACAGGCGGTGGCTACACCTTC.

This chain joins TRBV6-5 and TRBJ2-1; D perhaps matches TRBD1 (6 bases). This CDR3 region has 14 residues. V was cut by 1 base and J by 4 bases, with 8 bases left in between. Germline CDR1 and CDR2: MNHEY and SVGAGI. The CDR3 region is CASSYFGQYNEQFF. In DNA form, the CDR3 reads TGTGCCAGCAGTTACTTCGGACAGTACAATGAGCAGTTCTTC.

The CDR3 DNA follows: TGTGCCAGCAGTTGGGGGACAGGGGATCAGCCCCAGCATTTT. Its translation: CASSWGTGDQPQHF. The rearrangement joins TRBV28 to TRBJ1-5, with 10 positions matching TRBD1. Germline CDR1 reads MDHEN; CDR2 reads SYDVKM. V lost 4 bases and J lost 5; bases outside the gene matches: 2. The CDR3 is made up of 14 amino acids.

Here the CDR3 reads CASSGTSGGTNTGELFF. The CDR3 nucleotides are TGTGCCAGCAGTGGGACTAGCGGGGGGACAAACACCGGGGAGCTGTTTTTT. The chain links TRBV6-1 to TRBJ2-2; 14 bases line up with TRBD2. The germline gives CDR1 MNHNS, CDR2 SASEGT. The CDR3 loop spans 17 amino acids. V lost 4 bases, J lost 2 bases, and 3 bases stayed unmatched.

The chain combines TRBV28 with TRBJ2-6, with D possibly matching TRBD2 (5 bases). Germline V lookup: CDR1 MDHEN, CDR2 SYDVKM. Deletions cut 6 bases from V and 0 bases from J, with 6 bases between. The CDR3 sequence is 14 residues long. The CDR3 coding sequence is TGTGCCAGCAGGGGGAGCTCTGGGGCCAACGTCCTGACTTTC. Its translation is CASRGSSGANVLTF.

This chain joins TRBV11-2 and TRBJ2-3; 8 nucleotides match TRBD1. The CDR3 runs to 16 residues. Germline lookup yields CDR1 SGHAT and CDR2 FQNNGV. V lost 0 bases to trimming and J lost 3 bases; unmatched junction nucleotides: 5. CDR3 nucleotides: TGTGCCAGCAGCTTAGATGGTGACAGGGGAACAGATACGCAGTATTTT. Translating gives CASSLDGDRGTDTQYF.

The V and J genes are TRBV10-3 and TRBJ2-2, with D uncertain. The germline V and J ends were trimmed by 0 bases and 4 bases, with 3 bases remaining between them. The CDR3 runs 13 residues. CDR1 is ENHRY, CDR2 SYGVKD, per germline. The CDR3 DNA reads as TGTGCCATCAGTGAGTCGCTCACCGGGGAGCTGTTTTTT. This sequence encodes CAISESLTGELFF.

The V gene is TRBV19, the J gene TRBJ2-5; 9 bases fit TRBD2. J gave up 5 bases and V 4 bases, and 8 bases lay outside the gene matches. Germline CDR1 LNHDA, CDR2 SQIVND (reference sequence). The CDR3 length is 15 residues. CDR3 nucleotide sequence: TGTGCCAGTAGTACGGTGCGGGAGGGCCCGGAGACCCAGTACTTC. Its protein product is CASSTVREGPETQYF.

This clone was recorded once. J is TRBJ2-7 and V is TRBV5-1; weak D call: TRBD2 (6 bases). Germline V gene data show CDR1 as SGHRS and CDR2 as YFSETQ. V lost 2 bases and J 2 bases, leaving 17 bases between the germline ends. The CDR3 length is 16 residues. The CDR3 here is CASSLPNSGKTYEQYF. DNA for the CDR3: TGCGCCAGCAGCTTACCAAATAGCGGAAAAACCTACGAGCAGTACTTC. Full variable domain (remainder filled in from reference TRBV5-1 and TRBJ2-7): KAGVTQTPRYLIKTRGQQVTLSCSPISGHRSVSWYQQTPGQGLQFLFEYFSETQRNKGNFPGRFSGRQFSNSRSEMNVSTLELGDSALYLCASSLPNSGKTYEQYFGPGTRLTVT.

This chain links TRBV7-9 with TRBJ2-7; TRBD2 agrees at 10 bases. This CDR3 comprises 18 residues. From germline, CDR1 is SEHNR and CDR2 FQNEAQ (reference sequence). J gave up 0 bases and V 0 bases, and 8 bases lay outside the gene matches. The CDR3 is CASSLAALAGGTSYEQYF. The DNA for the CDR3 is TGTGCCAGCAGCTTAGCTGCCTTAGCGGGAGGCACCTCCTACGAGCAGTACTTC.